This T cell receptor beta chain emerged from a study of blood T cell repertoires in COVID-19. Study overall: Specimens from acute and convalescent COVID-19 originated in the United States, Italy and Spain.

This clone has just one count. The assay was immunoSEQ multiplex PCR, and TCRdb's table has in-frame clones only and misses some. The repertoire holds approximately 90,000 clones, with 86% as singletons. The CDR3 consists of 14 residues. The germline V gene has CDR1 SGHKS and CDR2 YYEKEE (reference sequence). Trimming cost V 4 bases and J 11 bases; bases outside gene matches: 7. The receptor was isolated from a woman older than 75 with acute or convalescent COVID-19. The rearrangement links TRBV5-5 to TRBJ2-3; 13 bases map to TRBD2. The sequencing sample was made of peripheral blood. CDR3 sequence: CASSPRLAGGRQYF. As DNA, the CDR3 is TGTGCCAGCAGCCCCCGACTAGCGGGGGGTCGGCAGTATTTT.